The T cell receptor beta chain described here comes from a study of control samples from healthy donors and cancer patients. Profiling relied on immunoSEQ multiplex PCR, and the TCRdb table lists in-frame clones only, not all of them. The top ten hold roughly 3.3% of the sample, which has about 120,000 clones, 70% to 90% seen once. V was clipped by 4 bases and J by 0 bases; unmatched bases: 9. Germline-derived CDR1 and CDR2 are LGHNA and YNFKEQ. The CDR3 is 19 residues long. The receptor's source is a man aged 35 to 55 in good health. The rearrangement links TRBV4-2 to TRBJ2-7; 16 bases are shared with TRBD2. The sample consisted of blood. In nucleotides, the CDR3 is TGTGCCAGCAGCCGACAATCCGGGACTAGCGGGGGGGTCTCCTACGAGCAGTACTTC. Translating gives CASSRQSGTSGGVSYEQYF.